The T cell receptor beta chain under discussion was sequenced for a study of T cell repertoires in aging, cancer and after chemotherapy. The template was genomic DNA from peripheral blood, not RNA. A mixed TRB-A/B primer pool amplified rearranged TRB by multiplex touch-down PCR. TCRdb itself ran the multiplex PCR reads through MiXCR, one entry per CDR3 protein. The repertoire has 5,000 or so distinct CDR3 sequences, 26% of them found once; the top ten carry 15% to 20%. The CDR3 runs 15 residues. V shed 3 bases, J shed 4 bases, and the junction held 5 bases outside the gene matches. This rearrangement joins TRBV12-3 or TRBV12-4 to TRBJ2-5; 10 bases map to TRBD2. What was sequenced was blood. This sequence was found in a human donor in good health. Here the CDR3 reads CASSFRTSGRETQYF. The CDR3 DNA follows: TGTGCCAGCAGTTTTAGGACTAGCGGCCGAGAGACCCAGTACTTC.